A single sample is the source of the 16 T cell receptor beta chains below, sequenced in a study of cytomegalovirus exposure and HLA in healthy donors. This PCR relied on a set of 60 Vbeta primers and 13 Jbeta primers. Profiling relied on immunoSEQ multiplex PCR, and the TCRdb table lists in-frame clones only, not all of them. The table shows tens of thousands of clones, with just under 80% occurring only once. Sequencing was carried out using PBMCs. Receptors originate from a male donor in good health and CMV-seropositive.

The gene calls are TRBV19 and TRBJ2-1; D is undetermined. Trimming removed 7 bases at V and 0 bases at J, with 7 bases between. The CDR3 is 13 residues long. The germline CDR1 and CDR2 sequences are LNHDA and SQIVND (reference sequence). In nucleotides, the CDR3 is TGTGCCAGTACCTCCGTCTCCTACAATGAGCAGTTCTTC. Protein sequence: CASTSVSYNEQFF.

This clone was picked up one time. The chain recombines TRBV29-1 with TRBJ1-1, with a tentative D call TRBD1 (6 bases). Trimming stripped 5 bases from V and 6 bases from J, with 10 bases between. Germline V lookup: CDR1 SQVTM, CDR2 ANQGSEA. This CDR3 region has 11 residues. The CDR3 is CSVRDNAEAFF. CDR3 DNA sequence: TGCAGCGTTCGGGACAACGCTGAAGCTTTCTTT.

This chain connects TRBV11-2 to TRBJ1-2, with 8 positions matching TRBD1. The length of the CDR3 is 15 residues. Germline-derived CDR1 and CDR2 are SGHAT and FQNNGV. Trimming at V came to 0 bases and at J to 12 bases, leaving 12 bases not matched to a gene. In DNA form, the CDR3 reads TGTGCCAGCAGCTTAGAGGTGACAGGGGCGACCGCCCACACCTTC. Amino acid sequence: CASSLEVTGATAHTF.

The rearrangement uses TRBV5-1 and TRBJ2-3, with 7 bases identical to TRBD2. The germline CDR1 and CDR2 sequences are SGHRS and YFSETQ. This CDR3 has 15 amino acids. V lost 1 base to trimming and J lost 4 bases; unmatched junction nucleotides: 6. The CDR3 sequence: CASSLMGGSADTQYF. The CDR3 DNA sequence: TGCGCCAGCAGCTTGATGGGCGGGAGCGCAGATACGCAGTATTTT.

This CDR3 reads CASSLRDSPYEQYF. CDR3 bases: TGTGCCAGCAGCTTGCGAGACAGTCCCTACGAGCAGTACTTC. The gene calls are TRBV7-2 and TRBJ2-7; D might be TRBD1 (5 bases). The CDR3 is 14 amino acids. Per germline, CDR1 SGHTA and CDR2 FQGNSA. V dropped 3 bases and J dropped 2 bases, with 11 bases sitting between them.

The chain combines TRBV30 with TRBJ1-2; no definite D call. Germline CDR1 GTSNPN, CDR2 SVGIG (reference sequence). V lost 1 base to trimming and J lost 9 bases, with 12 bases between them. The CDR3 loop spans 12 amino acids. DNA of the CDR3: TGTGCCTGGAGTGGCTCAGCGGGGAGCTACACCTTC. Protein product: CAWSGSAGSYTF. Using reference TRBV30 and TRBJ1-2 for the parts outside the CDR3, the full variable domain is SQTIHQWPATLVQPVGSPLSLECTVEGTSNPNLYWYRQAAGRGLQLLFYSVGIGQISSEVPQNLSASRPQDRQFILSSKKLLLSDSGFYLCAWSGSAGSYTFGSGTRLTVV.

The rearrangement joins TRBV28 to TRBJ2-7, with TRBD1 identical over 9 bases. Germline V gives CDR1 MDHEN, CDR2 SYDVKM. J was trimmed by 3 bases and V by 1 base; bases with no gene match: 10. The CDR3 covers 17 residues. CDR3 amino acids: CASSLSWTGASFYEQYF. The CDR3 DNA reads TGTGCCAGCAGTTTATCCTGGACAGGGGCAAGTTTCTACGAGCAGTACTTC.

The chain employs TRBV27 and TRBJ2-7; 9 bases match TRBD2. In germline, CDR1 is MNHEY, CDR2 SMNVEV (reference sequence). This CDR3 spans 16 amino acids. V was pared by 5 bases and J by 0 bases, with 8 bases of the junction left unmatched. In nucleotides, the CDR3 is TGTGCCAGCAGTGTCGCCCCTAGCGGGGACTCCTACGAGCAGTACTTC. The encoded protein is CASSVAPSGDSYEQYF.

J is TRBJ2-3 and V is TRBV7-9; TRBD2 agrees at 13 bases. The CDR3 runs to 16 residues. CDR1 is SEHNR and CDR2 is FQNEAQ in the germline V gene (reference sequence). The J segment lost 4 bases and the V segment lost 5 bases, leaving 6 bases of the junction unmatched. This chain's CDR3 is CASSRGLAGVADTQYF. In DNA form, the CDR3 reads TGTGCCAGCAGCCGAGGACTAGCGGGAGTGGCAGATACGCAGTATTTT.

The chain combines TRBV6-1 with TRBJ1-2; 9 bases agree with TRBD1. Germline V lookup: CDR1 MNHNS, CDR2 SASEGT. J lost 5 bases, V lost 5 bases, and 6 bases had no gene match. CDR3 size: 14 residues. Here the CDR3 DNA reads TGTGCCAGCAGTTCACAGGGGGCTACGTATGGCTACACCTTC. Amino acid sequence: CASSSQGATYGYTF.

CDR3 nucleotides: TGTGCCTGGAGTGGAGGGAGGGGGGAAGCTTTCTTT. It translates to CAWSGGRGEAFF. This chain links TRBV30 with TRBJ1-1, with D possibly being TRBD1 (6 bases). V lost 1 base and J 8 bases, leaving 11 bases between the germline ends. Germline V gives CDR1 GTSNPN, CDR2 SVGIG (reference sequence). The length of the CDR3 is 12 residues.

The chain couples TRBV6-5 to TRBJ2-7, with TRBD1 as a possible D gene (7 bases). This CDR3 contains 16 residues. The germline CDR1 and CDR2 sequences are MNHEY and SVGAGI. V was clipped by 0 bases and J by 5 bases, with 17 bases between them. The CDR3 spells CASSYSYSGGSHEQYF. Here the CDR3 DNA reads TGTGCCAGCAGTTACTCCTACTCAGGGGGGAGTCACGAGCAGTACTTC.

DNA for the CDR3: TGTGCCAGCAGCCCGCCGGGACTCCCCACAGATACGCAGTATTTT. This encodes CASSPPGLPTDTQYF. The chain recombines TRBV28 with TRBJ2-3; a possible D gene is TRBD2 (6 bases). Trimming shortened V by 6 bases and J by 2 bases, and 15 bases separated the two germline ends. CDR1 and CDR2 (germline): MDHEN, SYDVKM. The CDR3 contains 15 residues.

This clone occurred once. CDR3 sequence: CASSTDGAGGLKNIQYF. In DNA, the CDR3 is TGTGCCAGCAGCACCGACGGAGCGGGAGGGCTCAAAAACATTCAGTACTTC. V and J are TRBV9 and TRBJ2-4; 10 bases are a match to TRBD2. The CDR3 has 17 amino acids. Germline values: CDR1 SGDLS, CDR2 YYNGEE. J was trimmed by 3 bases and V by 4 bases; bases with no gene match: 10.

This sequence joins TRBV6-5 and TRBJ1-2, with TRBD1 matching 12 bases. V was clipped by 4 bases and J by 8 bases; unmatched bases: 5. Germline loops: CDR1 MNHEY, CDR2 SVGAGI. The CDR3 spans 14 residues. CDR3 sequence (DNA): TGTGCCAGCAGTTCGGGACAGGGGGCCTTGGGCTACACCTTC. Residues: CASSSGQGALGYTF.

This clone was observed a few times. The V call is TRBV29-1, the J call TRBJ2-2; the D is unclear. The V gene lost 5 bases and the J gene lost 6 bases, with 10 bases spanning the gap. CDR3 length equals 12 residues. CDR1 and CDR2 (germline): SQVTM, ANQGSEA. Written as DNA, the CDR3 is TGCAGCGTTCTCCGTTCCTCCGGGGAGCTGTTTTTT. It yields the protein CSVLRSSGELFF.